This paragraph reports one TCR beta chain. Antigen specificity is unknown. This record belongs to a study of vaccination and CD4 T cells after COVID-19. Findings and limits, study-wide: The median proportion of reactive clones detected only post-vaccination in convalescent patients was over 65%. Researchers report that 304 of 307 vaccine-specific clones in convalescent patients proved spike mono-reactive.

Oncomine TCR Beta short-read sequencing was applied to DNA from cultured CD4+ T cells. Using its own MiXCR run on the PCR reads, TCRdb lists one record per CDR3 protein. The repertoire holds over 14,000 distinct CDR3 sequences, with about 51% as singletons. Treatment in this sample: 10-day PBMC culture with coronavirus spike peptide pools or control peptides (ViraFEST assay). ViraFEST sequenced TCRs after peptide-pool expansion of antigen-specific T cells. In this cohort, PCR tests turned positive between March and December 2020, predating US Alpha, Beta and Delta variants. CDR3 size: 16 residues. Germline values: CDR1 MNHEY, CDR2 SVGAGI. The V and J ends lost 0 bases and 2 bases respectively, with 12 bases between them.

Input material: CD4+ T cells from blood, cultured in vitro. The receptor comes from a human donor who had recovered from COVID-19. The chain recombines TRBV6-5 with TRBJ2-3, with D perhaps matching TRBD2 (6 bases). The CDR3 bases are TGTGCCAGCAGTTACTCGGGCGGGACCCCCACAGATACGCAGTATTTT. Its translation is CASSYSGGTPTDTQYF.